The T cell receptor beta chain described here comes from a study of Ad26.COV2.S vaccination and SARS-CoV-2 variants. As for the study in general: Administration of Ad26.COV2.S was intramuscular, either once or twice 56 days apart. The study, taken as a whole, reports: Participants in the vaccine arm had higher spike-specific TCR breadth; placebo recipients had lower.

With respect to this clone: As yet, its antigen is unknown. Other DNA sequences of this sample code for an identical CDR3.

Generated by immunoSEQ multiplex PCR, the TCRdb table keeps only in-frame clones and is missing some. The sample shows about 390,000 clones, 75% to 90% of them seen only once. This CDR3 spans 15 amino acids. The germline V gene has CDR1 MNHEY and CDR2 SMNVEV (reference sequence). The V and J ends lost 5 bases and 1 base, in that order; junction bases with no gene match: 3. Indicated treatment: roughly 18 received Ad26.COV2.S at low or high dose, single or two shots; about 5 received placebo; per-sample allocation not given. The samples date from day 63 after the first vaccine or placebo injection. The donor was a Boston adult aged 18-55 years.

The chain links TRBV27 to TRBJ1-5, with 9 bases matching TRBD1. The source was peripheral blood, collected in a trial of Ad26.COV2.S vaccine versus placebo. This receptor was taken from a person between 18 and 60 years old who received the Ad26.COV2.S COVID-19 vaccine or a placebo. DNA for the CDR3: TGTGCCAGCAGTCCCGGGACAGGGAGCAATCAGCCCCAGCATTTT. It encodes CASSPGTGSNQPQHF.